Listed below are T cell receptor beta chains from one sample, sequenced in a study of cytomegalovirus exposure and HLA in healthy donors. The table came from immunoSEQ multiplex PCR; TCRdb's copy has only in-frame clones and leaves some out. Among over 130,000 clones listed, over 75% were seen once. Input material: PBMCs. Receptors were obtained from a male donor in good health and CMV-seronegative. Each CDR3 is given with its conserved first and last residue. The order of the fields is J gene, D gene, V gene, clone size, CDR3 DNA, CDR3 protein. A D gene is named only where the DNA matches it firmly. Size is stated for part of the rows, as once, few or many counts, or as a class when the clone is expanded.

>TRBJ2-1|TRBD2|TRBV28|NA
TGTGCCAGCACCCAAGCGGGAACCTACAATGAGCAGTTCTTC
CASTQAGTYNEQFF
>TRBJ2-5|TRBD1|TRBV7-8|NA
TGTGCCAGCAGCTCAACCGGGACAGAGCCGGAGACCCAGTACTTC
CASSSTGTEPETQYF
>TRBJ2-2|TRBD1|TRBV27|NA
TGTGCCAGCCGCCTAGGGACAGATTACACCGGGGAGCTGTTTTTT
CASRLGTDYTGELFF
>TRBJ2-2|NA|TRBV12-5|NA
TGTGCTAGTGGTTTGGGACAACAGGGGAACACCGGGGAGCTGTTTTTT
CASGLGQQGNTGELFF
>TRBJ2-2|TRBD2|TRBV7-9|NA
TGTGCCAGCAGCTTAGCGTCGGGCGGGAGGTCATACGGGGAGCTGTTTTTT
CASSLASGGRSYGELFF
>TRBJ2-3|TRBD2|TRBV2|NA
TGTGCCAGCAGTGGACTAGCGGGGGGGGATACGCAGTATTTT
CASSGLAGGDTQYF
>TRBJ1-2|TRBD1|TRBV27|NA
TGTGCCAGCAGTGCAGGGGGCTGGGGCTACACCTTC
CASSAGGWGYTF
>TRBJ2-4|NA|TRBV5-1|once
TGCGCCAGCAGCTCCCCGACAGGAGCGAACATTCAGTACTTC
CASSSPTGANIQYF
>TRBJ2-3|TRBD2|TRBV12-5|NA
TGTGCTAGTGGAAAGGACGGGGGGGATACGCAGTATTTT
CASGKDGGDTQYF
>TRBJ2-7|NA|TRBV29-1|NA
TGCAGCGTTGGGTCTCGGGGGACCTACGAGCAGTACTTC
CSVGSRGTYEQYF
>TRBJ1-4|NA|TRBV19|NA
TGTGCCAGTAGTTTTGAGCAGGGTGCAACTAATGAAAAACTGTTTTTT
CASSFEQGATNEKLFF
>TRBJ1-1|NA|TRBV6-5|NA
TGTGCCAGCAGTTACACGGACATACCTTTCTTT
CASSYTDIPFF
>TRBJ1-1|TRBD1|TRBV19|NA
TGTGCCAGTAGTTCCTGGGGACAGGGGGACACTGAAGCTTTCTTT
CASSSWGQGDTEAFF
>TRBJ2-7|NA|TRBV5-1|NA
TGCGCCAGCGGCCTATCGGGGGAGCAGTACTTC
CASGLSGEQYF
>TRBJ1-3|NA|TRBV4-3|NA
TGCGCCAGCAGCCAAGAAGCAGGCCGGGGTGGAAACACCATATATTTT
CASSQEAGRGGNTIYF